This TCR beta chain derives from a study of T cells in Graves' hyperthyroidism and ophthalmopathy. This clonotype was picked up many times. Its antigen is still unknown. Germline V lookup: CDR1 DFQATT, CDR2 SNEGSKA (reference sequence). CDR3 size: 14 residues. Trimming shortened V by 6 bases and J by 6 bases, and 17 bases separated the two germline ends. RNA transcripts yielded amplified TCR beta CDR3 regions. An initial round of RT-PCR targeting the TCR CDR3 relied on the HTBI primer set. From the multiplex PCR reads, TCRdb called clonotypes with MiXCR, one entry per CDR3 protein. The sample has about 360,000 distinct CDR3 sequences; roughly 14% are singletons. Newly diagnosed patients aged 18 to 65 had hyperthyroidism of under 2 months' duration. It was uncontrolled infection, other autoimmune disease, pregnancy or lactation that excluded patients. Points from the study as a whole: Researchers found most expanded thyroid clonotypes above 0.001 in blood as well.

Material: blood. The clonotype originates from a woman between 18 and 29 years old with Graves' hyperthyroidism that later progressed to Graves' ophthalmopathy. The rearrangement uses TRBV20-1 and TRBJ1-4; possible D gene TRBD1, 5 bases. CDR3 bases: TGCAGTGCCCCCCCCTGGGACGCGGATGAAAAACTGTTTTTT. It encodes CSAPPWDADEKLFF.